This T cell receptor beta chain was recovered during a study of blood T cells in healthy people across ages. Primers used in a second PCR of about 7 to 11 cycles were a sample-barcoded 5' primer and a J-beta primer mix. A single record per CDR3 protein comes from TCRdb applying MiXCR to the 5' RACE reads. Counted here are roughly 1,100,000 distinct CDR3 sequences, approximately 25% occurring once; the ten biggest clones make up 0.65% to 0.75%. This CDR3 has 15 amino acids. The ends lost 5 bases at V and 7 bases at J; junction bases unmatched: 11. CDR1 and CDR2 from the germline V gene are SEHNR and FQNEAQ (reference sequence). Samples each yielded at least 5.5 micrograms of total RNA. This sample also appeared in a second study, on T cells of mothers and their children.

This sequence was found in a girl under 10 years old in good health. The sequenced sample consisted of blood. The chain employs TRBV7-9 and TRBJ2-7, with 10 bases aligning to TRBD2. The CDR3 spells CASSLLLLAGMEQYF. CDR3 nucleotides: TGTGCCAGCAGCCTACTGTTACTAGCGGGAATGGAGCAGTACTTC.